These 6 T cell receptor beta chains came from one sample sequenced in a study of cytomegalovirus exposure and HLA in healthy donors (dated by TCRdb to about 2017). Libraries were made using the immunoSEQ multiplex PCR assay. For the multiplex PCR, a mixture combining 60 forward primers for TCR Vbeta segments and 13 reverse primers for TCR Jbeta segments was used. Held by TCRdb, this immuneACCESS table contains in-frame sequences only and omits some clones. Under half of the omission traces to an unresolved V gene where checked; the cause of the rest is unknown. This sample comprises 99,000 or so clones, about 70% of them detected only once. Roughly 3.2% of the sample comes from the top ten. The sample comprised PBMCs. Receptors were obtained from a man aged 25-45 years in good health and CMV-seronegative.

The chain links TRBV11-3 to TRBJ1-2; a possible D gene is TRBD1 (5 bases). From germline, CDR1 is SGHNT and CDR2 YENEEA. Trimming removed 5 bases from V and 8 bases from J, with 12 bases in between. The CDR3 contains 12 residues. CDR3 loop: CASSPDRGGYTF. The CDR3 nucleotides are TGTGCCAGCAGCCCAGACCGGGGGGGCTACACCTTC.

This chain uses TRBV18 with TRBJ1-2, with TRBD1 matching 8 bases. CDR3 length equals 19 residues. Germline CDR1 KGHSH, CDR2 LQKENI. Unmatched junction bases numbered 14, after V lost 2 bases and J lost 0 bases. CDR3 amino acids: CASSPTFSTGAKPNYGYTF. For the CDR3, the DNA is TGTGCCAGCTCACCAACGTTCTCGACAGGGGCTAAACCTAACTATGGCTACACCTTC. The full variable domain, rest sourced from reference TRBV18 and TRBJ1-2, is NAGVMQNPRHLVRRRGQEARLRCSPMKGHSHVYWYRQLPEEGLKFMVYLQKENIIDESGMPKERFSAEFPKEGPSILRIQQVVRGDSAAYFCASSPTFSTGAKPNYGYTFGSGTRLTVV.

The rearrangement uses TRBV18 and TRBJ1-2; possibly TRBD1 for D (6 bases). V gave up 2 bases and J gave up 4 bases, with 17 bases separating them. Germline V CDR1 and CDR2: KGHSH, LQKENI. The CDR3 is made up of 16 amino acids. The CDR3 reads CASSPSLATGTYGYTF. DNA of the CDR3: TGTGCCAGCTCACCATCTCTGGCGACAGGAACCTATGGCTACACCTTC.

This chain uses TRBV28 with TRBJ2-5, with 7 bases lining up with TRBD2. Germline CDR1 is MDHEN and CDR2 is SYDVKM. J lost 2 bases, V lost 5 bases, and 5 bases had no gene match. The CDR3 consists of 14 residues. The CDR3 DNA follows: TGTGCCAGCAGTCCCGCGGGAGAACAAGAGACCCAGTACTTC. Protein: CASSPAGEQETQYF.

This chain uses TRBV29-1 with TRBJ1-2, with D hard to call. Germline V gives CDR1 SQVTM, CDR2 ANQGSEA. V lost 4 bases, J lost 4 bases, and 10 bases lay in between. The CDR3 is 12 amino acids. The CDR3 coding sequence is TGCAGCGTTGGTTCCAGTCCCTATGGCTACACCTTC. Protein: CSVGSSPYGYTF.

The rearrangement joins TRBV7-2 to TRBJ1-1; the D is unclear. The CDR3 consists of 12 residues. Germline CDR1 is SGHTA and CDR2 is FQGNSA. Trimming took off 5 bases at V and 5 bases at J, with 9 bases between the two ends. This CDR3 reads CASSRGITEAFF. Written as DNA, the CDR3 is TGTGCCAGCAGCCGAGGGATAACTGAAGCTTTCTTT. Full variable domain (outside the CDR3, taken from reference TRBV7-2 and TRBJ1-1): GAGVSQSPSNKVTEKGKDVELRCDPISGHTALYWYRQSLGQGLEFLIYFQGNSAPDKSGLPSDRFSAERTGGSVSTLTIQRTQQEDSAVYLCASSRGITEAFFGQGTRLTVV.